The TCR beta chain described here comes from a study of T cells in Graves' hyperthyroidism and ophthalmopathy. About the research overall: Peripheral blood was obtained at initial diagnosis, preceding any treatment.

Amplification yielded TCR beta CDR3 regions, with RNA transcripts as the source. The primer set for the first-round RT-PCR of the TCR CDR3 was HTBI. Each CDR3 protein gets one entry after TCRdb re-called the multiplex PCR reads with MiXCR. The sample has fewer than 650,000 distinct CDR3 sequences, over 11% seen once. The germline gives CDR1 MDHEN, CDR2 SYDVKM. V shed 0 bases and J 4 bases; nucleotides not matched to a gene: 6. This CDR3 comprises 16 residues. This clonotype was seen many times. The TCR comes from a woman in her 30s with Graves' hyperthyroidism that later progressed to Graves' ophthalmopathy. This chain links TRBV28 with TRBJ2-1; 7 nucleotides align to TRBD2. Sequencing was performed on blood. The CDR3 sequence is CASSLWAGASYNEQFF. The DNA of the CDR3 is TGTGCCAGCAGTTTATGGGCGGGAGCATCTTACAATGAGCAGTTCTTC.